This TCR beta chain was obtained from a study of early stage breast cancer tumors. Generated by immunoSEQ multiplex PCR, the TCRdb table keeps only in-frame clones and is missing some. The sample yields several thousand clones, around 62% seen once. Roughly 19-50 mg of tissue was diced for each tumor. The sample consisted of breast tumor tissue. This receptor was identified in a person in their sixties or seventies with breast cancer.

For the CDR3, the DNA is TGTGCCAGCAGTCCACCCCACAGTATTGAAAAACTGTTTTTT. Translated: CASSPPHSIEKLFF. The chain joins TRBV11-2 to TRBJ1-4; no reliable D call. Germline V gene sequence: CDR1 SGHAT, CDR2 FQNNGV. This CDR3 is 14 amino acids long. Trimming cost V 6 bases and J 7 bases, with 15 bases left between them.